These T cell receptor beta chains were read from a single sample in a study of T-cell reconstitution after alpha-beta-depleted transplantation in children. TCRdb re-derived calls from the PCR reads in MiXCR, one entry per CDR3 protein. The table has 190,000 or so distinct CDR3 sequences, less than 8% seen once. The material sequenced was PBMCs from the stem cell graft donor, taken from the stem cell graft. The receptors stem from a human donor who donated a stem cell graft to a child with Wiskott-Aldrich syndrome. Each CDR3 is given with its conserved first and last residue. Each record gives: CDR3 length, J gene, V gene, D gene, CDR3 protein. The D gene is left open where the match is weak.

cdr3_length: 16
j_call: TRBJ2-1
v_call: TRBV12-3/TRBV12-4
d_call: .
cdr3_aa: CASSFGLRGNSNEQFF

cdr3_length: 15
j_call: TRBJ2-7
v_call: TRBV20-1
d_call: .
cdr3_aa: CSARAEVEGGTKQYF

cdr3_length: 15
j_call: TRBJ1-6
v_call: TRBV15
d_call: .
cdr3_aa: CATSRDIGTNSPLHF

cdr3_length: 15
j_call: TRBJ2-1
v_call: TRBV29-1
d_call: .
cdr3_aa: CSSRGSNVDYNEQFF

cdr3_length: 17
j_call: TRBJ2-1
v_call: TRBV7-8
d_call: .
cdr3_aa: CASSLVMGGPHYNEQFF

cdr3_length: 15
j_call: TRBJ1-1
v_call: TRBV5-1
d_call: .
cdr3_aa: CASSTAGTANTEAFF

cdr3_length: 15
j_call: TRBJ2-5
v_call: TRBV7-9
d_call: TRBD1
cdr3_aa: CASSEGQGNQETQYF

cdr3_length: 16
j_call: TRBJ1-2
v_call: TRBV18
d_call: TRBD1
cdr3_aa: CASSPQGQGNNYGYTF

cdr3_length: 12
j_call: TRBJ2-7
v_call: TRBV12-3/TRBV12-4
d_call: .
cdr3_aa: CASAGFSYEQYF

cdr3_length: 13
j_call: TRBJ2-1
v_call: TRBV12-3/TRBV12-4
d_call: TRBD1
cdr3_aa: CASSRQGASGQFF

cdr3_length: 15
j_call: TRBJ2-2
v_call: TRBV5-1
d_call: .
cdr3_aa: CASSSGDRNTGELFF

cdr3_length: 15
j_call: TRBJ2-3
v_call: TRBV7-9
d_call: TRBD2
cdr3_aa: CASSPGTSGEDTQYF

cdr3_length: 11
j_call: TRBJ2-1
v_call: TRBV20-1
d_call: .
cdr3_aa: CSPAVGDEQFF

cdr3_length: 16
j_call: TRBJ2-1
v_call: TRBV7-8
d_call: TRBD1
cdr3_aa: CASSSTRDRGIDEQFF

cdr3_length: 16
j_call: TRBJ2-1
v_call: TRBV9
d_call: TRBD2
cdr3_aa: CASSVGPSGGGNEQFF

cdr3_length: 17
j_call: TRBJ1-1
v_call: TRBV20-1
d_call: .
cdr3_aa: CCARDLTALKGDTEAFF

cdr3_length: 14
j_call: TRBJ2-1
v_call: TRBV12-3/TRBV12-4
d_call: TRBD1
cdr3_aa: CASSQGAAYNEQFF

cdr3_length: 13
j_call: TRBJ2-7
v_call: TRBV3-1
d_call: .
cdr3_aa: CASSRTATYEQYF

cdr3_length: 13
j_call: TRBJ1-1
v_call: TRBV7-2
d_call: .
cdr3_aa: CASSLGNTGSAFF

cdr3_length: 13
j_call: TRBJ2-2
v_call: TRBV5-1
d_call: .
cdr3_aa: CASSLAENPELFF

cdr3_length: 13
j_call: TRBJ1-5
v_call: TRBV12-3/TRBV12-4
d_call: TRBD1
cdr3_aa: CASRKQGDQPQHF

cdr3_length: 14
j_call: TRBJ1-1
v_call: TRBV7-2
d_call: .
cdr3_aa: CASSLWGRGTEAFF

cdr3_length: 17
j_call: TRBJ1-4
v_call: TRBV4-3
d_call: TRBD1
cdr3_aa: CASSQLMRGQGYEKLFF

cdr3_length: 16
j_call: TRBJ2-1
v_call: TRBV3-1
d_call: TRBD2
cdr3_aa: CASRTSGGLKVDEQFF

cdr3_length: 15
j_call: TRBJ2-5
v_call: TRBV7-2
d_call: .
cdr3_aa: CASSPIRGYQETQYF

cdr3_length: 15
j_call: TRBJ2-1
v_call: TRBV7-9
d_call: .
cdr3_aa: CASTEMDRSYNEQFF

cdr3_length: 16
j_call: TRBJ2-1
v_call: TRBV14
d_call: .
cdr3_aa: CASSQDFTSSYNEQFF

cdr3_length: 10
j_call: TRBJ2-7
v_call: TRBV29-1
d_call: .
cdr3_aa: CSVGVDEQYF

cdr3_length: 14
j_call: TRBJ1-4
v_call: TRBV11-2
d_call: .
cdr3_aa: CASPGETGDEKLFF

cdr3_length: 14
j_call: TRBJ2-6
v_call: TRBV18
d_call: .
cdr3_aa: CASSGVSGANVLTF

cdr3_length: 16
j_call: TRBJ2-7
v_call: TRBV20-1
d_call: TRBD1
cdr3_aa: CSAKPRTGIGIYEQYF

cdr3_length: 17
j_call: TRBJ2-5
v_call: TRBV12-3/TRBV12-4
d_call: TRBD1
cdr3_aa: CASSFRNGQGATKTQYF

cdr3_length: 13
j_call: TRBJ1-4
v_call: TRBV2
d_call: .
cdr3_aa: CASSGPANEKLFF

cdr3_length: 13
j_call: TRBJ2-5
v_call: TRBV5-4
d_call: .
cdr3_aa: CARGPGVLETQYF

cdr3_length: 12
j_call: TRBJ1-1
v_call: TRBV3-1
d_call: .
cdr3_aa: CASSQSGTEAFF

cdr3_length: 13
j_call: TRBJ2-5
v_call: TRBV29-1
d_call: .
cdr3_aa: CSVLRQSQETQYF

cdr3_length: 17
j_call: TRBJ2-7
v_call: TRBV12-3/TRBV12-4
d_call: TRBD2
cdr3_aa: CASSLALSGGRSYEQYF

cdr3_length: 14
j_call: TRBJ2-2
v_call: TRBV5-1
d_call: .
cdr3_aa: CASSLDPDSGELFF

cdr3_length: 16
j_call: TRBJ1-1
v_call: TRBV5-1
d_call: TRBD1
cdr3_aa: CASSLVGTGANTEAFF

cdr3_length: 15
j_call: TRBJ2-7
v_call: TRBV24-1
d_call: .
cdr3_aa: CATSVSRDRSYEQYF

cdr3_length: 13
j_call: TRBJ1-5
v_call: TRBV29-1
d_call: .
cdr3_aa: CSVEVGAGQPQHF